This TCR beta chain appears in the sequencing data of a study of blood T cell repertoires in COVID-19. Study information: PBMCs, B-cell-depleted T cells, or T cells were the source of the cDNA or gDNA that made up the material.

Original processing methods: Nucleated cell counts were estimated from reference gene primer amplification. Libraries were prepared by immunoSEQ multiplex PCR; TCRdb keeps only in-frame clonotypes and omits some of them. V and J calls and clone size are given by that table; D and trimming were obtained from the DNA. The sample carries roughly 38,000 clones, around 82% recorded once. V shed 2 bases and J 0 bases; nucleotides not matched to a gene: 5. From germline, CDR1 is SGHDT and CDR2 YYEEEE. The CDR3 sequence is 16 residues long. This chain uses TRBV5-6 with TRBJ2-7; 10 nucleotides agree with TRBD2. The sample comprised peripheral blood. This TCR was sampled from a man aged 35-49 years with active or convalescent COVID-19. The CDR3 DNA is TGTGCCAGCAGCTTTACGACTAGCGGGCCCTCCTACGAGCAGTACTTC. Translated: CASSFTTSGPSYEQYF.